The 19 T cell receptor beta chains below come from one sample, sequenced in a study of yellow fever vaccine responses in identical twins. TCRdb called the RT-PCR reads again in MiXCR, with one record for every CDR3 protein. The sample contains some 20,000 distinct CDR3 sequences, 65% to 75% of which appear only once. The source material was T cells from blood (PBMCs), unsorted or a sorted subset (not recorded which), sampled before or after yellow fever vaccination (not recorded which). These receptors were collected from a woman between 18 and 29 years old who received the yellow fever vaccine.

The CDR3 protein is CSARGVSLQETQYF. The DNA for the CDR3 is TGCAGTGCTAGAGGGGTCAGCCTCCAAGAGACCCAGTACTTC. The gene calls are TRBV20-1 and TRBJ2-5; D not resolved. The CDR3 is 14 residues long. V was trimmed by 1 base and J by 1 base, leaving 10 bases between them. Germline lookup yields CDR1 DFQATT and CDR2 SNEGSKA (reference sequence).

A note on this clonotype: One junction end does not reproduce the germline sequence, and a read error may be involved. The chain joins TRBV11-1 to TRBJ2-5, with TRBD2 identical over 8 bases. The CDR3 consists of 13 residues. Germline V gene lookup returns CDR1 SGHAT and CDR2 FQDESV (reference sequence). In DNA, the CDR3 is TGTGCCAGCATCTTAGCGGGAAAAGAGACCCAGAACTTC. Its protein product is CASILAGKETQNF.

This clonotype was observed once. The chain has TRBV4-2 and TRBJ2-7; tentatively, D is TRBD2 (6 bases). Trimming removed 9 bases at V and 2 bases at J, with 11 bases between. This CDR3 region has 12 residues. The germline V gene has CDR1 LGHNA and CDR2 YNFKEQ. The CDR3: CARGTHTYEQYF. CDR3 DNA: TGTGCCAGGGGGACTCACACCTACGAGCAGTACTTC.

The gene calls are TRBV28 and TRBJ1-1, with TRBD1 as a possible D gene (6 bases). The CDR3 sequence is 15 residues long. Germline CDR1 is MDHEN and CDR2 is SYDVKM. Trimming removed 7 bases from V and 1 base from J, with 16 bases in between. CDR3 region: CASTRGSSGNTEAFF. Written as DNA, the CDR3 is TGTGCCAGCACCAGGGGATCATCGGGGAACACTGAAGCTTTCTTT.

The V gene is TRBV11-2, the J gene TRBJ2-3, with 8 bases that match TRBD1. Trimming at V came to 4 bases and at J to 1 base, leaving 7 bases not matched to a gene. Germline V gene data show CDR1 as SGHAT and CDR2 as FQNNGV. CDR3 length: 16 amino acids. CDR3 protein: CASSSPQGARTDTQYF. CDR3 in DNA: TGTGCCAGCAGCTCGCCTCAGGGGGCGCGCACAGATACGCAGTATTTT.

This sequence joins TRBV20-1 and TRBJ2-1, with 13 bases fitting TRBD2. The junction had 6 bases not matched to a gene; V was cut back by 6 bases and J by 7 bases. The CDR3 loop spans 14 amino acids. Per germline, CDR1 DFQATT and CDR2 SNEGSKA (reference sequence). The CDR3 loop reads CSALTSGGRNEQFF. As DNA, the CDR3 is TGCAGTGCCCTGACTAGCGGGGGGCGAAATGAGCAGTTCTTC.

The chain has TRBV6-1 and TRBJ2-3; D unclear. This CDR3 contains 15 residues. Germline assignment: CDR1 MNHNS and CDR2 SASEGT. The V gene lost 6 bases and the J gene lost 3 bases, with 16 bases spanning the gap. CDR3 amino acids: CASRGPGPMTDTQYF. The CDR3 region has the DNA TGTGCCAGCAGAGGCCCGGGTCCAATGACAGATACGCAGTATTTT.

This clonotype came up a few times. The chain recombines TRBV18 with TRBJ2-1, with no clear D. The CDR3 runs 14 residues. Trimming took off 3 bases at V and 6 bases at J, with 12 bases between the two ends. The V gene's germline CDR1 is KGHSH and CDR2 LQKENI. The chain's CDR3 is CASSPPARSNEQFF. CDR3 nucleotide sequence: TGTGCCAGCTCACCCCCAGCCCGGAGCAATGAGCAGTTCTTC.

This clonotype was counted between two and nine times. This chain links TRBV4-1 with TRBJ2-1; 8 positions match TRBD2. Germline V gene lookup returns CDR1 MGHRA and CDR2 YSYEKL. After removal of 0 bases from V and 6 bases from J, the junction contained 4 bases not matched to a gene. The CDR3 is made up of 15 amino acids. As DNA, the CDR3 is TGCGCCAGCAGCCAAGACGGGCGGGAGGTCAATGAGCAGTTCTTC. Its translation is CASSQDGREVNEQFF.

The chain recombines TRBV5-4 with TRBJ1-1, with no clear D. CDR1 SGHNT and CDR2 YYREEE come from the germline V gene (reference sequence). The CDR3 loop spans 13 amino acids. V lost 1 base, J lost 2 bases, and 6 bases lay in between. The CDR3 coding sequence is TGTGCCAGCAGCTTGTCCAGAAACACTGAAGCTTTCTTT. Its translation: CASSLSRNTEAFF.

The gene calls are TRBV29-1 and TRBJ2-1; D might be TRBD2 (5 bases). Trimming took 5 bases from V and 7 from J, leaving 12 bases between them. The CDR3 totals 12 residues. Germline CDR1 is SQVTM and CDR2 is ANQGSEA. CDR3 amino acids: CSVRGSPNEQFF. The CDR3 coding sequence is TGCAGCGTTCGAGGGAGTCCTAATGAGCAGTTCTTC.

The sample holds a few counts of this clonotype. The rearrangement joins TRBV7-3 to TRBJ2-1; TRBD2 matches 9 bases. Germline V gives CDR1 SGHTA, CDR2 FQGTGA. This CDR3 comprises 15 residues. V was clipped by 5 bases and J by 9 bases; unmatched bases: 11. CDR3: CASSPKGSGSREQFF. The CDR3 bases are TGTGCCAGCAGCCCAAAGGGTAGCGGGAGTCGTGAGCAGTTCTTC.

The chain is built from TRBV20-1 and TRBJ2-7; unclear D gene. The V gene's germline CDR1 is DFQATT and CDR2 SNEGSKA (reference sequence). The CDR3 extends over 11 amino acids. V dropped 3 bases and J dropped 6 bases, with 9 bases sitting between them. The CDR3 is CSASKGSEQYV. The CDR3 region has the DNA TGCAGTGCTAGTAAAGGGTCCGAGCAGTACGTC.

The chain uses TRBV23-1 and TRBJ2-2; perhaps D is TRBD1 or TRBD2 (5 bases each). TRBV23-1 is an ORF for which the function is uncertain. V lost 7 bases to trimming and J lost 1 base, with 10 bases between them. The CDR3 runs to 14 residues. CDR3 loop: CASTRDQNTGELFF. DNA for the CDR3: TGCGCCAGCACCCGGGACCAGAACACCGGGGAGCTGTTTTTT.

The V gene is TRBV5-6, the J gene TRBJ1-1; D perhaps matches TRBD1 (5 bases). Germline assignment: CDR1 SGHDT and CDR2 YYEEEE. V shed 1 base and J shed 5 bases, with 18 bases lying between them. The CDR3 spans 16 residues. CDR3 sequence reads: CASSLLAGGRTTEAFF. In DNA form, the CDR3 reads TGTGCCAGCAGCTTGCTAGCGGGGGGACGAACGACTGAAGCTTTCTTT.

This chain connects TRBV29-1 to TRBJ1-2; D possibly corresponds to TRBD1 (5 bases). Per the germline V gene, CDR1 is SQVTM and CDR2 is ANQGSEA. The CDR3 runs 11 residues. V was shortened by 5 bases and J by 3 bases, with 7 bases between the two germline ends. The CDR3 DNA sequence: TGCAGCGTTTCGACAGACTATGGCTACACCTTC. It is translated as CSVSTDYGYTF.

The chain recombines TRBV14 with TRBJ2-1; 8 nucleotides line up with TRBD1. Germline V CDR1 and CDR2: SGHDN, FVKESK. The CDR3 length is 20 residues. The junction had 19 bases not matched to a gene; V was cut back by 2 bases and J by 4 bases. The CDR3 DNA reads TGTGCCAGCAGCCAACCGGGACAGGAAAAGGTGGGCCTGAGATACAATGAGCAGTTCTTC. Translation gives CASSQPGQEKVGLRYNEQFF.

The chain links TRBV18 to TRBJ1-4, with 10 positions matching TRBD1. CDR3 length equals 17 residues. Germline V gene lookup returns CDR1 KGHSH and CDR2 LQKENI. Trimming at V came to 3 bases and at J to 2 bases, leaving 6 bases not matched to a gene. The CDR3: CASSPVPGQGTNEKLFF. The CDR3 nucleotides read TGTGCCAGCTCACCCGTCCCGGGACAGGGGACTAATGAAAAACTGTTTTTT. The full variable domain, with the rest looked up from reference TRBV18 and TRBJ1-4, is NAGVMQNPRHLVRRRGQEARLRCSPMKGHSHVYWYRQLPEEGLKFMVYLQKENIIDESGMPKERFSAEFPKEGPSILRIQQVVRGDSAAYFCASSPVPGQGTNEKLFFGSGTQLSVL.

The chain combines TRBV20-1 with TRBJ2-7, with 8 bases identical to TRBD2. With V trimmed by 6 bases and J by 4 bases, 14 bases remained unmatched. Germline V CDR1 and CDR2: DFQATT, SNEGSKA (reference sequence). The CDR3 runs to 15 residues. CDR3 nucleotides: TGCAGTGCCGCGGGGACTAGGGGGAGTATATACGAGCAGTACTTC. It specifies CSAAGTRGSIYEQYF.